These 22 T cell receptor beta chains were all obtained from the same sample, sequenced in a study of OX40 agonist ivuxolimab in advanced cancers. Data came from immunoSEQ multiplex PCR; TCRdb stores just in-frame clones and leaves some out. The data contain approximately 50,000 clones, around 94% of them singletons. Sequencing used CD4+ or CD8+ T cells sorted from blood, obtained in a trial of the OX40 agonist ivuxolimab. The receptors shown here come from an adult with an advanced solid tumor such as melanoma, head and neck, liver or kidney cancer.

In this sample, this clone turned up once. V gene TRBV30 combines with J gene TRBJ2-7, with 8 bases matching TRBD1. The CDR3 has 13 residues. The V gene's germline CDR1 is GTSNPN and CDR2 SVGIG (reference sequence). V dropped 7 bases and J dropped 0; count of bases not matched to a gene: 5. The CDR3 DNA sequence: TGTGCCTTCCTGACAGGGGCCTCCTACGAGCAGTACTTC. It encodes CAFLTGASYEQYF.

The V and J genes are TRBV6-6 and TRBJ2-1, with TRBD2 as a possible D gene (6 bases). This CDR3 contains 15 residues. V lost 0 bases, J lost 10 bases, and 16 bases lay in between. Germline loops: CDR1 MNHNY, CDR2 SVGAGI (reference sequence). The chain's CDR3 is CASSYSRGAPGEQFF. In DNA form, the CDR3 reads TGTGCCAGCAGTTACTCGCGGGGCGCCCCCGGAGAGCAGTTCTTC.

The chain uses TRBV29-1 and TRBJ2-1, with 9 positions matching TRBD2. The CDR3 has 14 amino acids. Germline loops: CDR1 SQVTM, CDR2 ANQGSEA. CDR3 nucleotide sequence: TGCAGAGTAGCGGGAGTGGGCTCCTACAATGAGCAGTTCTTC. Translated: CRVAGVGSYNEQFF.

This sequence joins TRBV27 and TRBJ2-7; no definite D call. The CDR3 consists of 13 residues. The V end was cut by 1 base, the J end by 11 bases, with 15 bases between. Germline CDR1 is MNHEY and CDR2 is SMNVEV (reference sequence). CDR3 DNA sequence: TGTGCCAGCAGTTTATTCGCAGCTTCCTCGGAGTACTTC. This codes for CASSLFAASSEYF.

V gene TRBV6-6 combines with J gene TRBJ2-1, with D possibly being TRBD1 or TRBD2 (5 bases each). The CDR3 spans 11 residues. V lost 2 bases and J lost 9, with 5 bases in between. Germline V gene data show CDR1 as MNHNY and CDR2 as SVGAGI (reference sequence). The CDR3 DNA reads as TGTGCCAGCAGTTACGGGGGTGAGCAGTTCTTC. Its protein product is CASSYGGEQFF.

The rearrangement links TRBV4-3 to TRBJ2-1, with 12 nucleotides matching TRBD2. The CDR3 loop spans 15 amino acids. Germline CDR1 is LGHNA and CDR2 is YSLEER. The trim removed 1 base at V and 7 bases at J, leaving 2 bases unmatched. The CDR3 DNA reads TGCGCCAGCAGCCAAGGACTAGCGGGAGCGAATGAGCAGTTCTTC. It is translated as CASSQGLAGANEQFF.

This rearrangement joins TRBV7-9 to TRBJ2-1; D might be TRBD2 (5 bases). Germline V gene data show CDR1 as SEHNR and CDR2 as FQNEAQ (reference sequence). This CDR3 is 12 amino acids long. Trimming stripped 8 bases from V and 4 bases from J, with 9 bases between. The CDR3 region is CASGGVYNEQFF. The DNA of the CDR3 is TGTGCCAGCGGAGGAGTTTACAATGAGCAGTTCTTC.

This clone has just one count. V is TRBV5-1 and J is TRBJ2-1, with TRBD2 matching over 12 bases. The germline V gene encodes CDR1 SGHRS and CDR2 YFSETQ. With 0 bases clipped from V and 6 bases from J, the junction kept 1 base outside the gene matches. The CDR3 runs to 15 residues. CDR3 coding DNA: TGCGCCAGCAGCTTGGCTAGCGGGAGGGTCAATGAGCAGTTCTTC. It specifies CASSLASGRVNEQFF.

The rearrangement uses TRBV6-1 and TRBJ2-7; D may correspond to TRBD1 or TRBD2 (5 bases each). Germline-derived CDR1 and CDR2 are MNHNS and SASEGT. This CDR3 has 13 residues. Trimming left V 5 bases short and J 3 bases short, with 11 bases between. CDR3 residues: CASSSGPSYEQYF. CDR3 DNA: TGTGCCAGCAGTTCGGGACCAAGCTACGAGCAGTACTTC.

The chain is built from TRBV7-9 and TRBJ2-1; the D gene is possibly TRBD2 (5 bases). Per the germline V gene, CDR1 is SEHNR and CDR2 is FQNEAQ (reference sequence). V was shortened by 4 bases and J by 3 bases, with 10 bases between the two germline ends. The CDR3 has 14 amino acids. The CDR3 region has the DNA TGTGCCAGCAGCTCGGGTAGCGTCTACAATGAGCAGTTCTTC. The encoded protein is CASSSGSVYNEQFF.

The genes are TRBV7-6 and TRBJ2-3; 10 nucleotides agree with TRBD1. The CDR3 has 16 amino acids. The ends lost 0 bases at V and 3 bases at J; junction bases unmatched: 3. Germline CDR1 SGHVS, CDR2 FNYEAQ. The chain's CDR3 is CASSLAGQGSTDTQYF. The CDR3 DNA sequence: TGTGCCAGCAGCTTAGCGGGACAGGGGTCGACAGATACGCAGTATTTT.

The rearrangement links TRBV19 to TRBJ1-1; D unresolved. Germline CDR1 is LNHDA and CDR2 is SQIVND (reference sequence). V was cut by 5 bases and J by 1 base, with 11 bases left in between. The CDR3 covers 14 residues. In DNA, the CDR3 is TGTGCCAGTAGTCCGGTCGGCACGAACACTGAAGCTTTCTTT. Protein: CASSPVGTNTEAFF. The full variable domain, its missing parts supplied by reference TRBV19 and TRBJ1-1, is DGGITQSPKYLFRKEGQNVTLSCEQNLNHDAMYWYRQDPGQGLRLIYYSQIVNDFQKGDIAEGYSVSREKKESFPLTVTSAQKNPTAFYLCASSPVGTNTEAFFGQGTRLTVV.

The chain links TRBV12-2 to TRBJ1-1. TRBV12-2 has pseudogene status. The CDR3 is 13 residues long. The CDR3 protein is CASRLGGDTEAFF. CDR3 nucleotide sequence: TGTGCAAGTCGCTTAGGAGGGGACACTGAAGCTTTCTTT.

This chain connects TRBV27 to TRBJ2-7; possible D gene TRBD1, 5 bases. Trimming stripped 0 bases from V and 2 bases from J, with 11 bases between. The CDR3 loop spans 15 amino acids. Germline V CDR1 and CDR2: MNHEY, SMNVEV (reference sequence). The DNA of the CDR3 is TGTGCCAGCAGTTTATCCCTGACAGTAACCTACGAGCAGTACTTC. Translating gives CASSLSLTVTYEQYF.

The chain links TRBV6-1 to TRBJ1-2, with a weak D call TRBD1 (6 bases). The V gene lost 1 base and the J gene lost 4 bases, with 13 bases spanning the gap. The germline CDR1 and CDR2 sequences are MNHNS and SASEGT. The CDR3 runs to 15 residues. The DNA for the CDR3 is TGTGCCAGCAGTGAAGTGCCCGGACAGCTCTATGGCTACACCTTC. This codes for CASSEVPGQLYGYTF.

The chain joins TRBV9 to TRBJ2-1; 8 bases line up with TRBD2. Germline V gene sequence: CDR1 SGDLS, CDR2 YYNGEE. The CDR3 has 16 amino acids. V lost 3 bases, J lost 3 bases, and 8 bases stayed unmatched. DNA of the CDR3: TGTGCCAGCAGCGAGGCGTCTGCGGGAGGCTACAATGAGCAGTTCTTC. It yields the protein CASSEASAGGYNEQFF.

The V and J genes are TRBV5-1 and TRBJ2-7; TRBD1 matches at 12 bases. Trimming at V came to 4 bases and at J to 4 bases, leaving 9 bases not matched to a gene. Germline V gene lookup returns CDR1 SGHRS and CDR2 YFSETQ. The CDR3 spans 16 residues. This CDR3 is CASSLAGTGGSYEQYF. The CDR3, as DNA: TGCGCCAGCAGCCTAGCCGGGACAGGGGGCTCGTACGAGCAGTACTTC.

This clone appeared once. The chain uses TRBV11-2 and TRBJ2-7; D is uncertain. Looked up from germline, CDR1 is SGHAT and CDR2 is FQNNGV. Trimming removed 1 base from V and 2 bases from J, with 24 bases in between. CDR3 length: 19 amino acids. Here the CDR3 reads CASSLGFVFDTRTTYEQYF. The CDR3 bases are TGTGCCAGCAGCTTAGGGTTTGTGTTCGACACCCGAACAACCTACGAGCAGTACTTC.

The J gene is TRBJ2-1, the V gene TRBV5-8; either TRBD1 or TRBD2 may fit D (6 bases each). Per germline, CDR1 SGHTS and CDR2 YDEGEE. The CDR3 is 16 residues long. Between the trimmed V and J ends, which lost 2 bases and 7 bases, there was a span of 19 bases. The CDR3 DNA follows: TGTGCCAGCAGCTTTCGTCGGGGGCTGCGGATTAATGAGCAGTTCTTC. It is translated as CASSFRRGLRINEQFF.

The rearrangement joins TRBV4-2 to TRBJ2-1; no clear D. This CDR3 region has 13 residues. The V and J ends lost 1 base and 5 bases respectively, with 6 bases between them. Germline CDR1 is LGHNA and CDR2 is YNFKEQ. The CDR3 protein is CASSQARHNEQFF. Written as DNA, the CDR3 is TGTGCCAGCAGCCAAGCCAGGCACAATGAGCAGTTCTTC.

The chain is built from TRBV7-9 and TRBJ2-3; 12 nucleotides align to TRBD2. CDR1 is SEHNR, CDR2 FQNEAQ, per germline (reference sequence). This CDR3 is built from 19 residues. The V and J ends lost 5 bases and 0 bases, in that order; junction bases with no gene match: 12. CDR3 sequence reads: CASSGGLAGAPSSTDTQYF. The DNA for the CDR3 is TGTGCCAGCAGCGGGGGACTAGCGGGCGCCCCCTCCAGCACAGATACGCAGTATTTT.

The chain is built from TRBV15 and TRBJ1-5, with no clear D. CDR1 is LNHNV and CDR2 is YYDKDF in the germline V gene (reference sequence). The germline V and J ends were trimmed by 1 base and 2 bases, with 6 bases remaining between them. There are 14 residues in the CDR3. The CDR3, as DNA: TGTGCCACCAGCAGAGGGTCCGGCAATCAGCCCCAGCATTTT. Its protein product is CATSRGSGNQPQHF.